This T cell receptor (beta chain) was sequenced during a study of chemoradiotherapy in HPV16-positive cancers. Over chemoradiotherapy, repertoires were sampled more than once. The trim removed 7 bases at V and 2 bases at J, leaving 5 bases unmatched. The CDR3 spans 13 residues. Looked up from germline, CDR1 is LNHDA and CDR2 is SQIVND (reference sequence). Clones were read by immunoSEQ multiplex PCR, and TCRdb kept only the in-frame ones, dropping some. This sample has roughly 70,000 clones, with more than 70% found just once. This chain connects TRBV19 to TRBJ2-7; 7 bases are shared with TRBD1. The source material was blood, sampled from a patient who underwent chemoradiotherapy. This TCR derives from a human donor with HPV-associated anogenital cancer. This CDR3 is CASKRTGTYEQYF. The CDR3 coding sequence is TGTGCCAGTAAAAGGACAGGAACCTACGAGCAGTACTTC.